This TCR beta chain was recovered during a study of response to subunit inactivated influenza vaccine. Study-wide points: A suggestion made by the authors is that each seasonal influenza vaccination recruits few new T cells.

TCRdb independently ran MiXCR on the RT-PCR reads; one entry per CDR3 protein. The sample consists of 430,000 or so distinct CDR3 sequences, roughly 9.8% of them appearing once. V lost 3 bases and J 7 bases, leaving 13 bases between the germline ends. There are 14 residues in the CDR3. As regards this clonotype: Its specificity is not known.

The chain is built from TRBV12-3 or TRBV12-4 and TRBJ2-1; no clear D. The source of this sequence is a man in his fifties who received an inactivated influenza vaccine. The sequencing here drew on PBMCs from blood, taken roughly 46 days after vaccination. As DNA, the CDR3 is TGTGCCAGCAGTTTCGCCATTGGTTCGAATGAGCAGTTCTTC. Amino acid sequence: CASSFAIGSNEQFF.